These 28 T cell receptor beta chains were all obtained from the same sample, sequenced in a study of T cell changes during pregnancy in multiple sclerosis (dated by TCRdb to about 2019). Libraries came from the immunoSEQ multiplex PCR assay. TCRdb took over this immuneACCESS table, retaining in-frame rearrangements with V and J assigned. Such tables are incomplete; in checked studies, under half of the missing clones stem from an unresolved V gene, and the remainder is unexplained. For this sample there are about 130,000 clones; 96% appear just once. The leading ten clones occupy more than 0.4% of the sample. This material consisted of peripheral blood, taken after pregnancy. Every receptor here comes from a female donor with multiple sclerosis, enrolled in a pregnancy study.

This clone was found once. The rearrangement uses TRBV27 and TRBJ2-5; TRBD2 aligns across 8 bases. The CDR3 has 17 residues. With V trimmed by 3 bases and J by 5 bases, 14 bases remained unmatched. Germline V CDR1 and CDR2: MNHEY, SMNVEV (reference sequence). CDR3 sequence: CASSFPTVTGLGETQYF. The CDR3 DNA is TGTGCCAGCAGTTTCCCGACTGTTACGGGACTAGGGGAGACCCAGTACTTC.

V usage is TRBV15 and J usage is TRBJ2-3; D unclear. Trimming took off 5 bases at V and 0 bases at J, with 12 bases between the two ends. CDR1 is LNHNV and CDR2 is YYDKDF in the germline V gene (reference sequence). This CDR3 is 15 amino acids long. The CDR3 reads CATSARFGSTDTQYF. CDR3 bases: TGTGCCACCAGCGCCCGATTCGGGAGCACAGATACGCAGTATTTT. The full variable domain, its missing parts supplied by reference TRBV15 and TRBJ2-3, is DAMVIQNPRYQVTQFGKPVTLSCSQTLNHNVMYWYQQKSSQAPKLLFHYYDKDFNNEADTPDNFQSRRPNTSFCFLDIRSPGLGDTAMYLCATSARFGSTDTQYFGPGTRLTVL.

This chain joins TRBV5-6 and TRBJ2-5, with 8 bases that match TRBD1. J was trimmed by 4 bases and V by 3 bases; bases with no gene match: 2. Per the germline V gene, CDR1 is SGHDT and CDR2 is YYEEEE. The CDR3 contains 13 residues. CDR3 DNA sequence: TGTGCCAGCAGCTGGACAGGGCGAGAGACCCAGTACTTC. The encoded protein is CASSWTGRETQYF. Full variable domain (rest looked up from reference TRBV5-6 and TRBJ2-5): DAGVTQSPTHLIKTRGQQVTLRCSPKSGHDTVSWYQQALGQGPQFIFQYYEEEERQRGNFPDRFSGHQFPNYSSELNVNALLLGDSALYLCASSWTGRETQYFGPGTRLLVL.

The chain joins TRBV15 to TRBJ1-2, with TRBD1 as a possible D gene (6 bases). This CDR3 has 14 amino acids. Trimming took off 4 bases at V and 1 base at J, with 10 bases between the two ends. Germline V CDR1 and CDR2: LNHNV, YYDKDF (reference sequence). CDR3 bases: TGTGCCACCAGCACGTCCAGGGGTAACTATGGCTACACCTTC. Residues: CATSTSRGNYGYTF.

The CDR3, as DNA: TGTGCCAGCAGCTTGCGACAGGGATACCAGCCCCAGCATTTT. The encoded protein is CASSLRQGYQPQHF. This chain uses TRBV5-6 with TRBJ1-5, with 7 bases that match TRBD1. Germline assignment: CDR1 SGHDT and CDR2 YYEEEE. This CDR3 contains 14 residues. V lost 1 base, J lost 7 bases, and 5 bases stayed unmatched.

This chain uses TRBV19 with TRBJ2-2; D ambiguous. V shed 3 bases and J shed 7 bases, with 12 bases lying between them. Germline V gene data show CDR1 as LNHDA and CDR2 as SQIVND (reference sequence). CDR3 length equals 14 residues. CDR3 amino acids: CASSISGSNGELFF. CDR3 DNA: TGTGCCAGTAGTATCTCGGGTTCGAACGGGGAGCTGTTTTTT.

The rearrangement joins TRBV27 to TRBJ2-2, with 11 positions matching TRBD2. This CDR3 contains 17 residues. The trim removed 4 bases at V and 1 base at J, leaving 5 bases unmatched. Germline V gene data show CDR1 as MNHEY and CDR2 as SMNVEV (reference sequence). CDR3 protein: CASSSAGLAENTGELFF. The CDR3 DNA reads as TGTGCCAGCAGTTCCGCGGGACTAGCGGAGAACACCGGGGAGCTGTTTTTT.

This clone has only one observation. The V gene is TRBV7-8, the J gene TRBJ1-2, with D possibly matching TRBD1 (5 bases). CDR3 size: 15 residues. Looked up from germline, CDR1 is SGHVS and CDR2 is FQNEAQ. V gave up 3 bases and J gave up 0 bases, with 11 bases separating them. In DNA form, the CDR3 reads TGTGCCAGCAGCTTGGAAGGGGAACCTAACTATGGCTACACCTTC. Its protein product is CASSLEGEPNYGYTF.

This chain joins TRBV6-1 and TRBJ1-1, with D unresolved. V shed 7 bases and J shed 1 base, with 16 bases lying between them. Germline CDR1 reads MNHNS; CDR2 reads SASEGT. CDR3 size: 15 residues. The chain's CDR3 is CASKISGQANTEAFF. For the CDR3, the DNA is TGTGCCAGCAAAATAAGTGGGCAAGCGAACACTGAAGCTTTCTTT.

This rearrangement joins TRBV9 to TRBJ2-5, with TRBD2 identical over 7 bases. The CDR3 totals 15 residues. Germline lookup yields CDR1 SGDLS and CDR2 YYNGEE. The ends lost 0 bases at V and 4 bases at J; junction bases unmatched: 6. CDR3 nucleotides: TGTGCCAGCAGCGTAGTTGCGGGAGACGTAGAGACCCAGTACTTC. Encoded protein: CASSVVAGDVETQYF.

The chain carries TRBV30 and TRBJ1-2; D may be TRBD1 (5 bases). Germline loops: CDR1 GTSNPN, CDR2 SVGIG (reference sequence). Trimming shortened V by 2 bases and J by 2 bases, and 9 bases separated the two germline ends. There are 13 residues in the CDR3. The CDR3 here is CAWSRQGNYGYTF. The CDR3 DNA sequence: TGTGCCTGGAGTCGCCAGGGAAACTATGGCTACACCTTC.

The rearrangement links TRBV6-1 to TRBJ2-1; 12 bases fit TRBD2. With 2 bases clipped from V and 9 bases from J, the junction kept 8 bases outside the gene matches. The CDR3 spans 16 residues. Germline-derived CDR1 and CDR2 are MNHNS and SASEGT. In DNA form, the CDR3 reads TGTGCCAGCAGTGAATCCCGACTAGCGGGAGTGCGTGAGCAGTTCTTC. This gives the protein CASSESRLAGVREQFF.

J is TRBJ1-3 and V is TRBV4-2, with 7 bases fitting TRBD1. The CDR3 has 16 amino acids. V lost 1 base and J lost 0; bases outside the gene matches: 3. CDR1 is LGHNA and CDR2 is YNFKEQ in the germline V gene. The CDR3 nucleotides read TGTGCCAGCAGCCAAGGGGGGACAGTCTCTGGAAACACCATATATTTT. It codes for CASSQGGTVSGNTIYF.

The CDR3 protein is CASSVGAGGVETQYF. The CDR3 coding sequence is TGTGCCAGCAGCGTGGGAGCGGGAGGAGTAGAGACCCAGTACTTC. This sequence joins TRBV9 and TRBJ2-5; 9 bases align to TRBD2. CDR1 SGDLS and CDR2 YYNGEE come from the germline V gene. This CDR3 comprises 15 residues. The V gene end was trimmed by 2 bases and the J gene end by 4 bases; junction bases not matched to a gene: 6.

The CDR3 loop is CASSPAPDRGLQPQHF. The CDR3, as DNA: TGTGCCAGCAGCCCAGCCCCGGACAGGGGGCTTCAGCCCCAGCATTTT. The chain combines TRBV7-9 with TRBJ1-5; 11 nucleotides align to TRBD1. V dropped 5 bases and J dropped 6; count of bases not matched to a gene: 9. CDR3 length: 16 residues. The V gene's germline CDR1 is SEHNR and CDR2 FQNEAQ (reference sequence).

The chain has TRBV25-1 and TRBJ2-5; 8 nucleotides agree with TRBD2. Unmatched junction bases numbered 6, after V lost 8 bases and J lost 1 base. Germline CDR1 MGHDK, CDR2 SYGVNS. The CDR3 extends over 14 amino acids. The chain's CDR3 is CASLGLAPQETQYF. CDR3 in DNA: TGTGCCAGCCTAGGACTAGCCCCCCAAGAGACCCAGTACTTC.

The CDR3 loop is CASSEARHQPQHF. CDR3 in DNA: TGTGCCAGCAGTGAAGCGCGACACCAGCCCCAGCATTTT. The V and J genes are TRBV6-1 and TRBJ1-5; D is uncertain. There are 13 residues in the CDR3. The V and J ends lost 0 bases and 7 bases respectively, with 7 bases between them. Germline CDR1 MNHNS, CDR2 SASEGT.

The rearrangement joins TRBV13 to TRBJ2-3; 10 bases agree with TRBD2. Germline CDR1 PRHDT, CDR2 FYEKMQ (reference sequence). The CDR3 is made up of 15 amino acids. With V trimmed by 5 bases and J by 2 bases, 4 bases remained unmatched. This CDR3 reads CASSQAGGPTDTQYF. CDR3 nucleotides: TGTGCCAGCAGCCAAGCGGGAGGGCCCACAGATACGCAGTATTTT.

The V gene is TRBV7-6, the J gene TRBJ2-3; a weak D match, TRBD1 (6 bases). V lost 2 bases, J lost 2 bases, and 11 bases lay in between. The CDR3 runs to 15 residues. From germline, CDR1 is SGHVS and CDR2 FNYEAQ. The CDR3 reads CASSLMLGATDTQYF. For the CDR3, the DNA is TGTGCCAGCAGCTTAATGTTGGGGGCCACAGATACGCAGTATTTT.

The chain carries TRBV29-1 and TRBJ2-1; TRBD2 matches at 7 bases. With 0 bases clipped from V and 8 bases from J, the junction kept 7 bases outside the gene matches. The CDR3 length is 14 residues. CDR1 SQVTM and CDR2 ANQGSEA come from the germline V gene. This CDR3 is CSVEDHMGGYEQFF. The DNA for the CDR3 is TGCAGCGTTGAAGATCACATGGGAGGGTATGAGCAGTTCTTC.

The chain has TRBV7-8 and TRBJ2-3; perhaps TRBD1 as D (6 bases). CDR1 SGHVS and CDR2 FQNEAQ come from the germline V gene. This CDR3 comprises 15 residues. V was shortened by 5 bases and J by 3 bases, with 15 bases between the two germline ends. CDR3 in DNA: TGTGCCAGCAGCCTCACCCACGGACAGACAGATACGCAGTATTTT. It codes for CASSLTHGQTDTQYF.

This rearrangement joins TRBV19 to TRBJ1-5; D call uncertain. In germline, CDR1 is LNHDA, CDR2 SQIVND (reference sequence). CDR3 length: 15 amino acids. With 7 bases removed from V and 3 bases from J, the gap between germline ends came to 16 bases. Written as DNA, the CDR3 is TGTGCCAGTACCCATTTGGGAGGGCCCAATCAGCCCCAGCATTTT. This gives the protein CASTHLGGPNQPQHF.

V usage is TRBV19 and J usage is TRBJ2-7; weak D call: TRBD1 (6 bases). The germline gives CDR1 LNHDA, CDR2 SQIVND (reference sequence). V was clipped by 0 bases and J by 1 base, with 19 bases between them. The CDR3 extends over 18 amino acids. CDR3: CASSIDHLPTGKSYEQYF. In DNA, the CDR3 is TGTGCCAGTAGTATAGATCACCTCCCTACAGGGAAGTCCTACGAGCAGTACTTC. Supplemented by reference TRBV19 and TRBJ2-7, the full variable domain reads DGGITQSPKYLFRKEGQNVTLSCEQNLNHDAMYWYRQDPGQGLRLIYYSQIVNDFQKGDIAEGYSVSREKKESFPLTVTSAQKNPTAFYLCASSIDHLPTGKSYEQYFGPGTRLTVT.

V is TRBV7-2 and J is TRBJ2-5; TRBD2 is a possible D gene (6 bases). This CDR3 has 13 residues. V lost 3 bases and J lost 5, with 10 bases in between. Germline V gene sequence: CDR1 SGHTA, CDR2 FQGNSA. This CDR3 is CASSLGGRETQYF. The CDR3, as DNA: TGTGCCAGCAGCTTGGGGGGACGGGAGACCCAGTACTTC.

J is TRBJ1-2 and V is TRBV19; D is undetermined. CDR1 is LNHDA, CDR2 SQIVND, per germline (reference sequence). Trimming left V 10 bases short and J 3 bases short, with 21 bases between. The CDR3 length is 15 residues. The DNA of the CDR3 is TGTGCCACCCGACGGACTGATAGTCAGGACTATGGCTACACCTTC. It encodes CATRRTDSQDYGYTF. The full variable domain, in which reference TRBV19 and TRBJ1-2 provide the parts outside the CDR3, is DGGITQSPKYLFRKEGQNVTLSCEQNLNHDAMYWYRQDPGQGLRLIYYSQIVNDFQKGDIAEGYSVSREKKESFPLTVTSAQKNPTAFYLCATRRTDSQDYGYTFGSGTRLTVV.

Only one count was recorded for this clone. The chain uses TRBV5-1 and TRBJ1-4; 8 bases are shared with TRBD1. The CDR3 is 16 residues long. Germline values: CDR1 SGHRS, CDR2 YFSETQ. V lost 4 bases, J lost 7 bases, and 12 bases stayed unmatched. The chain's CDR3 is CASSRDRLDVGEKLFF. CDR3 DNA: TGCGCCAGCAGCCGGGACAGGCTAGACGTTGGTGAAAAACTGTTTTTT. Variable domain in full (rest from reference TRBV5-1 and TRBJ1-4): KAGVTQTPRYLIKTRGQQVTLSCSPISGHRSVSWYQQTPGQGLQFLFEYFSETQRNKGNFPGRFSGRQFSNSRSEMNVSTLELGDSALYLCASSRDRLDVGEKLFFGSGTQLSVL.

V usage is TRBV19 and J usage is TRBJ2-6, with a possible D match to TRBD2 (5 bases). This CDR3 has 16 residues. V was shortened by 0 bases and J by 0 bases, with 6 bases between the two germline ends. Germline-derived CDR1 and CDR2 are LNHDA and SQIVND (reference sequence). CDR3 nucleotide sequence: TGTGCCAGTAGTATAGATGGAGGCTCTGGGGCCAACGTCCTGACTTTC. Its translation: CASSIDGGSGANVLTF.

Here the CDR3 reads CASSLSQGSSGNTIYF. The CDR3 DNA follows: TGTGCCAGCAGTTTAAGCCAGGGGAGCTCTGGAAACACCATATATTTT. The chain links TRBV28 to TRBJ1-3, with D possibly TRBD1 on 6 matching bases. The CDR3 is 16 residues long. Germline CDR1 MDHEN, CDR2 SYDVKM. Trimming pared 2 bases from V and 0 bases from J, leaving 11 bases between.